A selection of T cell receptor beta chains follows, all from one sample in a study of shared clonotypes between healthy human individuals. The method was immunoSEQ multiplex PCR; TCRdb's version includes in-frame clones alone and lacks a portion of them. Of some 1.4 million clones in the sample, over 95% were seen once. Material: naive CD4+ T cells sorted from blood. All receptors come from a man aged 25-40 years in good health. The CDR3 runs from the conserved cysteine through the conserved F or W. A D gene is named only where the DNA matches it firmly. Clone size is not always given. Where it is, it says once, few, many or a class for expanded clones.

d_call: -
j_call: TRBJ2-2
clone_size: -
v_call: TRBV5-1
cdr3_nt: TGCGCCAGCAGGAGGGATACCCCAAACACCGGGGAGCTGTTTTTT
cdr3_aa: CASRRDTPNTGELFF

d_call: -
j_call: TRBJ2-7
clone_size: -
v_call: TRBV5-1
cdr3_nt: TGCGCCAGCAGCCGAGCAGGGTCCGAACTCTACGAGCAGTACTTC
cdr3_aa: CASSRAGSELYEQYF

d_call: -
j_call: TRBJ2-7
clone_size: -
v_call: TRBV11-3
cdr3_nt: TGTGCCAGCAGCCGCGGGACAACAGATACCTACGAGCAGTACTTC
cdr3_aa: CASSRGTTDTYEQYF

d_call: TRBD1
j_call: TRBJ1-2
clone_size: -
v_call: TRBV5-4
cdr3_nt: TGTGCCAGCAGCTTGACGGGACAGGGCGGCTACACCTTC
cdr3_aa: CASSLTGQGGYTF

d_call: -
j_call: TRBJ1-2
clone_size: -
v_call: TRBV28
cdr3_nt: TGTGCCAGTGTTTTGACAGGCCGCTATGGCTACACCTTC
cdr3_aa: CASVLTGRYGYTF

d_call: TRBD1
j_call: TRBJ1-2
clone_size: -
v_call: TRBV28
cdr3_nt: TGTGCCAGCAGGCTTCCGGGACAGAGATATGGCTACACCTTC
cdr3_aa: CASRLPGQRYGYTF

d_call: -
j_call: TRBJ2-1
clone_size: -
v_call: TRBV4-1
cdr3_nt: TGCGCCAGCAGGAGTACTAGGGACAATGAGCAGTTCTTC
cdr3_aa: CASRSTRDNEQFF

d_call: TRBD2
j_call: TRBJ2-7
clone_size: -
v_call: TRBV10-3
cdr3_nt: TGTGCCATCGGGCCGGCTAGCGGGATTGCTACTTTGGGTCGGCACTACGAGCAGTACTTC
cdr3_aa: CAIGPASGIATLGRHYEQYF

d_call: -
j_call: TRBJ2-7
clone_size: -
v_call: TRBV5-1
cdr3_nt: TGCGCCAGCAGCTTGGTCGGAGGGGACTCCTACGAGCAGTACTTC
cdr3_aa: CASSLVGGDSYEQYF

d_call: -
j_call: TRBJ2-1
clone_size: -
v_call: TRBV29-1
cdr3_nt: TGCAGCGTTAGGGTTGCTGAGCAGTTCTTC
cdr3_aa: CSVRVAEQFF

d_call: -
j_call: TRBJ1-1
clone_size: -
v_call: TRBV19
cdr3_nt: TGTGCCAGTAGTTCACAGACTCGCGTAGAAGCTTTCTTT
cdr3_aa: CASSSQTRVEAFF

d_call: -
j_call: TRBJ1-3
clone_size: -
v_call: TRBV30
cdr3_nt: TGTGCCTGGTTTCTAGGAAACACCATATATTTT
cdr3_aa: CAWFLGNTIYF

d_call: -
j_call: TRBJ2-1
clone_size: -
v_call: TRBV18
cdr3_nt: TGTGCCAGCTCACATGGAGAATTATCTATAAGTGGGCAGTTCTTC
cdr3_aa: CASSHGELSISGQFF

d_call: TRBD2
j_call: TRBJ2-7
clone_size: -
v_call: TRBV27
cdr3_nt: TGTGCCAGCAGTTTATCGCGGCTAGCGGGGGCCTACGAGCAGTACTTC
cdr3_aa: CASSLSRLAGAYEQYF

d_call: -
j_call: TRBJ2-2
clone_size: -
v_call: TRBV27
cdr3_nt: TGTGCCAGCAGTTTTTCTGGTCTATACGAGAACACCGGGGAGCTGTTTTTT
cdr3_aa: CASSFSGLYENTGELFF

d_call: -
j_call: TRBJ1-5
clone_size: -
v_call: TRBV6-6
cdr3_nt: TGTGCCAGCAGTTACTCGGGGGAGCACAATCAGCCCCAGCATTTT
cdr3_aa: CASSYSGEHNQPQHF

d_call: -
j_call: TRBJ1-5
clone_size: -
v_call: TRBV4-3
cdr3_nt: TGCGCCAGCAGCCAAGTGGCAGGGGCGAATCAGCCCCAGCATTTT
cdr3_aa: CASSQVAGANQPQHF

d_call: TRBD2
j_call: TRBJ2-7
clone_size: once
v_call: TRBV5-4
cdr3_nt: TGTGCCAGCAGCGCGGGACTAGCGGGAGGGCCGTCATACGAGCAGTACTTC
cdr3_aa: CASSAGLAGGPSYEQYF

d_call: -
j_call: TRBJ2-3
clone_size: once
v_call: TRBV4-3
cdr3_nt: TGCGCCAGCAGCCAACGAGGAGACCCCACAGATACGCAGTATTTT
cdr3_aa: CASSQRGDPTDTQYF

d_call: -
j_call: TRBJ1-4
clone_size: -
v_call: TRBV30
cdr3_nt: TGTGCCTGGAGGCAGGTAGCCGAAAAACTGTTTTTT
cdr3_aa: CAWRQVAEKLFF

d_call: -
j_call: TRBJ1-1
clone_size: -
v_call: TRBV18
cdr3_nt: TGTGCCAGCTCACCCCTCGGCCATACCCTCACTGAAGCTTTCTTT
cdr3_aa: CASSPLGHTLTEAFF

d_call: TRBD2
j_call: TRBJ2-2
clone_size: -
v_call: TRBV5-1
cdr3_nt: TGCGCCAGCATGAGGGAGGGGAACACCGGGGAGCTGTTTTTT
cdr3_aa: CASMREGNTGELFF

d_call: TRBD2
j_call: TRBJ2-1
clone_size: -
v_call: TRBV5-6
cdr3_nt: TGTGCCAGCAACCGCAAACTAGCGGGAGGGGACAATGAGCAGTTCTTC
cdr3_aa: CASNRKLAGGDNEQFF

d_call: -
j_call: TRBJ2-1
clone_size: -
v_call: TRBV5-1
cdr3_nt: TGCGCCAGCAGCTTGATTCCAGACAATGAGCAGTTCTTC
cdr3_aa: CASSLIPDNEQFF